The 10 T cell receptor beta chains below were found in one sample sequenced in a study of cytomegalovirus exposure and HLA in healthy donors. The PCR was carried out with 60 Vbeta primers and 13 Jbeta primers. Sequencing used immunoSEQ multiplex PCR; TCRdb keeps in-frame clones, though not all of them. The sample shows about 150,000 clones, approximately 80% of them seen only once. The sequencing sample was made of PBMCs. These receptor sequences come from a young man in good health and CMV-seropositive.

The V and J genes are TRBV7-9 and TRBJ2-1, with TRBD1 identical over 8 bases. Trimming cost V 2 bases and J 7 bases; bases outside gene matches: 10. Germline V gene sequence: CDR1 SEHNR, CDR2 FQNEAQ (reference sequence). The CDR3 loop spans 16 amino acids. The CDR3 loop reads CASSLNDRGHYNEQFF. Written as DNA, the CDR3 is TGTGCCAGCAGCTTAAACGACAGGGGACATTATAATGAGCAGTTCTTC.

The chain couples TRBV28 to TRBJ2-1; 8 bases align to TRBD1. Looked up from germline, CDR1 is MDHEN and CDR2 is SYDVKM. The V and J ends lost 4 bases and 3 bases, in that order; junction bases with no gene match: 11. CDR3 length: 17 amino acids. The CDR3 reads CASSSSSGDRGYNEQFF. DNA of the CDR3: TGTGCCAGCAGTTCCTCCTCCGGCGACAGGGGCTACAATGAGCAGTTCTTC.

The chain joins TRBV9 to TRBJ2-1; TRBD1 agrees at 7 bases. This CDR3 comprises 16 residues. After removal of 0 bases from V and 4 bases from J, the junction contained 7 bases not matched to a gene. In germline, CDR1 is SGDLS, CDR2 YYNGEE. CDR3 amino acids: CASSVEQGRFYNEQFF. Here the CDR3 DNA reads TGTGCCAGCAGCGTAGAACAGGGGCGTTTTTACAATGAGCAGTTCTTC.

V and J are TRBV15 and TRBJ2-1, with 10 bases fitting TRBD2. Trimming at V came to 3 bases and at J to 7 bases, leaving 6 bases not matched to a gene. Germline values: CDR1 LNHNV, CDR2 YYDKDF (reference sequence). This CDR3 is built from 15 residues. CDR3 sequence: CATSSRAGGPNEQFF. CDR3 coding DNA: TGTGCCACCAGCAGTCGAGCGGGAGGGCCGAATGAGCAGTTCTTC.

V and J are TRBV5-6 and TRBJ2-7; D is possibly TRBD1 (5 bases). Germline CDR1 SGHDT, CDR2 YYEEEE. The CDR3 runs 14 residues. V gave up 5 bases and J gave up 3 bases, with 15 bases separating them. In DNA form, the CDR3 reads TGTGCCAGCAGTTCCGACAGACCCCTCTACGAGCAGTACTTC. Translating gives CASSSDRPLYEQYF. Full variable domain (missing parts from reference TRBV5-6 and TRBJ2-7): DAGVTQSPTHLIKTRGQQVTLRCSPKSGHDTVSWYQQALGQGPQFIFQYYEEEERQRGNFPDRFSGHQFPNYSSELNVNALLLGDSALYLCASSSDRPLYEQYFGPGTRLTVT.

The chain has TRBV5-4 and TRBJ1-2, with TRBD1 identical over 9 bases. Trimming removed 0 bases from V and 6 bases from J; junction bases left unmatched: 15. The CDR3 contains 18 residues. Per the germline V gene, CDR1 is SGHNT and CDR2 is YYREEE (reference sequence). This CDR3 is CASSLVFADRGRHDGYTF. The CDR3 DNA sequence: TGTGCCAGCAGCTTGGTTTTCGCGGACAGGGGACGGCATGATGGCTACACCTTC.

V and J are TRBV12-5 and TRBJ2-6, with D possibly matching TRBD2 (5 bases). Germline values: CDR1 LGHNT, CDR2 FRNRAP. Trimming took 7 bases from V and 2 from J, leaving 18 bases between them. The CDR3 sequence is 17 residues long. The CDR3 DNA sequence: TGTGCTAGTGCCCCCGGGATTTCGACGGCTGGGGCCAACGTCCTGACTTTC. It codes for CASAPGISTAGANVLTF.

The chain carries TRBV5-1 and TRBJ2-3; no firm D call. Germline V gene lookup returns CDR1 SGHRS and CDR2 YFSETQ. Trimming stripped 4 bases from V and 0 bases from J, with 9 bases between. The CDR3 runs to 14 residues. This CDR3 is CASSQSTSTDTQYF. The CDR3, as DNA: TGCGCCAGCAGCCAATCTACTAGCACAGATACGCAGTATTTT. The entire variable domain, with the rest obtained from reference TRBV5-1 and TRBJ2-3, is as follows: KAGVTQTPRYLIKTRGQQVTLSCSPISGHRSVSWYQQTPGQGLQFLFEYFSETQRNKGNFPGRFSGRQFSNSRSEMNVSTLELGDSALYLCASSQSTSTDTQYFGPGTRLTVL.

This clone occurred once. The J gene is TRBJ2-4, the V gene TRBV25-1; 8 bases align to TRBD2. CDR1 is MGHDK, CDR2 SYGVNS, per germline. V was clipped by 6 bases and J by 9 bases; unmatched bases: 4. The length of the CDR3 is 12 residues. The chain's CDR3 is CASRGGGIIQYF. The CDR3 DNA follows: TGTGCCAGCAGGGGCGGGGGGATCATTCAGTACTTC.

The chain has TRBV7-3 and TRBJ2-1; 10 nucleotides line up with TRBD1. Germline V gene data show CDR1 as SGHTA and CDR2 as FQGTGA. Trimming removed 3 bases from V and 4 bases from J; junction bases left unmatched: 3. There are 15 residues in the CDR3. This CDR3 reads CASSLGQGPYNEQFF. CDR3 sequence (DNA): TGTGCCAGCAGCTTGGGACAGGGGCCGTACAATGAGCAGTTCTTC.